The rows below give T cell receptor beta chains drawn from one sample of a study of identical twins. TCRdb fed the 5' RACE reads into MiXCR, producing one record per CDR3 protein. Of about 220,000 distinct CDR3 sequences in the sample, about 7.5% were seen once. This same sample was also part of a study on yellow fever vaccine responses in identical twins.

Source material: memory (CD45RO+) T cells sorted from blood. These receptor sequences come from a woman under 30 in good health. CDR3s include the opening cysteine and the closing phenylalanine or tryptophan. Fields, in order: CDR3 protein, CDR3 DNA, J gene, D gene, V gene, CDR3 length, clone size. A D gene is named only where the DNA matches it firmly. Clone size, where shown, is once, few, many, or a class for clones that have expanded.

CASSESSGRDTQYF,TGTGCCAGCAGCGAATCTAGCGGGCGAGATACGCAGTATTTT,TRBJ2-3,TRBD2,TRBV9,14,-
CSAGESGIQPQHF,TGCAGTGCTGGGGAGAGTGGGATTCAGCCCCAGCATTTT,TRBJ1-5,-,TRBV20-1,13,many
CSVQRGQETQYF,TGCAGTGTACAGCGGGGCCAAGAGACCCAGTACTTC,TRBJ2-5,TRBD2,TRBV20-1,12,few
CASSVTSGGRETQYF,TGTGCCAGTAGTGTGACTAGCGGAGGGCGCGAGACCCAGTACTTC,TRBJ2-5,TRBD2,TRBV19,15,-
CASSSLGLAGVFSGANVLTF,TGTGCCAGCAGCTCCCTTGGACTAGCGGGAGTCTTCTCTGGGGCCAACGTCCTGACTTTC,TRBJ2-6,TRBD2,TRBV5-4,20,-
CASSQVTASPTDTQYF,TGTGCCAGCAGCCAAGTAACCGCTAGTCCCACAGATACGCAGTATTTT,TRBJ2-3,-,TRBV4-2,16,few
CSASGVRGGTDTQYF,TGCAGTGCTAGCGGCGTTCGGGGGGGCACAGATACGCAGTATTTT,TRBJ2-3,TRBD2,TRBV20-1,15,few
CASRRREAPGGELFF,TGTGCCAGCAGACGGCGGGAGGCCCCAGGCGGGGAGCTGTTTTTT,TRBJ2-2,TRBD2,TRBV7-9,15,many
CASSPQGVNTGELFF,TGTGCCAGCTCACCGCAGGGGGTGAACACCGGGGAGCTGTTTTTT,TRBJ2-2,TRBD1,TRBV18,15,-
CASSYSATSGRILETQYF,TGTGCCAGCAGCTATAGCGCTACTAGCGGGAGGATCTTAGAGACCCAGTACTTC,TRBJ2-5,TRBD2,TRBV7-2,18,-
CASSSGQSGELFF,TGTGCCAGCAGCTCGGGCCAGTCCGGGGAGCTGTTTTTT,TRBJ2-2,-,TRBV9,13,many
CASSGRLAGELKQFF,TGTGCCAGCAGCGGAAGACTAGCGGGTGAACTTAAGCAGTTCTTC,TRBJ2-1,TRBD2,TRBV9,15,-
CASRETGRETQYF,TGTGCCAGCAGAGAAACAGGAAGAGAGACCCAGTACTTC,TRBJ2-5,-,TRBV5-5,13,few
CASSLNTRSYTF,TGTGCCAGCAGCTTAAACACGCGTAGCTACACCTTC,TRBJ1-2,-,TRBV7-2,12,-
CASSLEGQGIDEQYF,TGCGCCAGCAGCTTGGAGGGACAGGGTATCGACGAGCAGTACTTC,TRBJ2-7,TRBD1,TRBV5-1,15,many
CASSIRPSGNTIYF,TGTGCCAGCAGCATCCGCCCCTCTGGAAACACCATATATTTT,TRBJ1-3,-,TRBV21-1,14,many
CASSQESGAGANVLTF,TGTGCCAGCAGCCAAGAAAGCGGTGCTGGGGCCAACGTCCTGACTTTC,TRBJ2-6,-,TRBV3-1,16,few
CASSPDGTPYEQYF,TGTGCCAGCAGCCCGGACGGAACCCCCTACGAGCAGTACTTC,TRBJ2-7,-,TRBV7-9,14,many
CASSFLVETQYF,TGTGCCAGCAGCTTCCTAGTAGAGACCCAGTACTTC,TRBJ2-5,-,TRBV7-2,12,few
CSAKGLAWADTQYF,TGCAGTGCTAAGGGACTAGCGTGGGCAGATACGCAGTATTTT,TRBJ2-3,TRBD2,TRBV20-1,14,many
CASSLIGTGGYEQYF,TGCGCCAGCAGCTTGATCGGGACAGGGGGTTACGAGCAGTACTTC,TRBJ2-7,TRBD1,TRBV5-1,15,many
CASSERLAGNANEQFF,TGTGCCAGCAGTGAAAGGCTAGCGGGAAATGCCAATGAGCAGTTCTTC,TRBJ2-1,TRBD2,TRBV25-1,16,many
CASSPALDSNTGELFF,TGTGCCAGCAGCCCTGCGTTGGACAGCAACACCGGGGAGCTGTTTTTT,TRBJ2-2,-,TRBV6-1,16,-
CASTERGGRLWEQYF,TGTGCCAGCACCGAGAGAGGGGGGCGACTGTGGGAGCAGTACTTC,TRBJ2-7,-,TRBV28,15,few
CATPAGLSNYGYTF,TGTGCCACCCCCGCGGGCCTCTCTAACTATGGCTACACCTTC,TRBJ1-2,-,TRBV6-1,14,many
CASSQGQTSYNEQFF,TGTGCCAGCAGCCAAGGACAGACCTCCTACAATGAGCAGTTCTTC,TRBJ2-1,-,TRBV3-1,15,-
CASSVLSTGELFF,TGTGCCAGCAGCGTACTCTCTACCGGGGAGCTGTTTTTT,TRBJ2-2,-,TRBV9,13,-
CAIRRLAASYEQYF,TGTGCCATCAGGCGACTAGCGGCTTCCTACGAGCAGTACTTC,TRBJ2-7,TRBD2,TRBV10-3,14,many
CAISESIGLAGAREVEQFF,TGTGCCATCAGTGAGTCAATAGGACTAGCGGGGGCGCGAGAGGTTGAGCAGTTCTTC,TRBJ2-1,TRBD2,TRBV10-3,19,-
CASSLGTGKVHF,TGTGCCAGCAGCTTAGGAACCGGCAAAGTCCACTTT,TRBJ1-6,-,TRBV7-2,12,-
CASSMEDTQYF,TGTGCCAGCAGCATGGAAGATACGCAGTATTTT,TRBJ2-3,-,TRBV7-8,11,many
CASSRREGSVAFF,TGTGCCAGTAGCCGACGGGAGGGGTCGGTAGCTTTCTTT,TRBJ1-1,-,TRBV19,13,few
CASIEAGGPGEQYF,TGTGCCAGCATAGAGGCGGGAGGGCCGGGCGAGCAGTACTTC,TRBJ2-7,TRBD2,TRBV12-3/TRBV12-4,14,-
CASGLVLGSADTQYF,TGTGCTAGTGGTTTGGTTCTGGGGAGTGCAGATACGCAGTATTTT,TRBJ2-3,-,TRBV12-5,15,few
CSVSRETQYF,TGCAGTGTTAGTCGGGAGACCCAGTACTTC,TRBJ2-5,-,TRBV20-1,10,few
CAWSRPRDRGFYEQYF,TGTGCCTGGAGTCGACCCCGGGACAGGGGATTTTACGAGCAGTACTTC,TRBJ2-7,TRBD1,TRBV30,16,few
CASNSDGRAGEQFF,TGTGCCAGTAACTCGGACGGGAGGGCAGGTGAGCAGTTCTTC,TRBJ2-1,TRBD2,TRBV19,14,-
CASSLRDSLSGANVLTF,TGTGCCAGCAGTCTCCGGGACAGTCTCTCTGGGGCCAACGTCCTGACTTTC,TRBJ2-6,TRBD1,TRBV7-3,17,many
CASSYQGQSHF,TGTGCCAGCAGTTACCAGGGACAGTCACACTTC,TRBJ1-2,TRBD1,TRBV6-5,11,many
CAWSFAGSPVYGYTF,TGTGCCTGGAGTTTCGCCGGCAGCCCCGTTTATGGCTACACCTTC,TRBJ1-2,-,TRBV30,15,few
CASSDFSGRAHEQYF,TGTGCCAGCAGCGACTTTAGCGGGAGGGCCCATGAGCAGTACTTC,TRBJ2-7,TRBD2,TRBV7-8,15,many
CASSRSSVTGELFF,TGTGCCAGCAGTCGATCTTCAGTGACCGGGGAGCTGTTTTTT,TRBJ2-2,-,TRBV6-2/TRBV6-3,14,few
CASSAQGRGPPGELFF,TGTGCCAGCAGCGCCCAGGGCAGGGGGCCCCCCGGGGAGCTGTTTTTT,TRBJ2-2,TRBD1,TRBV5-6,16,few
CASSSTTVSYEQYF,TGTGCCAGCAGCTCGACGACTGTCTCCTACGAGCAGTACTTC,TRBJ2-7,-,TRBV7-8,14,-
CASSLAAGLSEAFF,TGTGCCAGCAGCTTAGCGGCCGGGCTATCAGAAGCTTTCTTT,TRBJ1-1,-,TRBV7-6,14,many
CASSLRTSGIYEQYF,TGTGCCAGCAGTCTCCGGACTAGCGGGATATACGAGCAGTACTTC,TRBJ2-7,TRBD2,TRBV7-9,15,many
CASNPLDTGELFF,TGTGCCAGCAACCCGTTGGACACCGGGGAGCTGTTTTTT,TRBJ2-2,-,TRBV14,13,-
CATSKDSSGGSYNEQFF,TGTGCCACCAGCAAAGACTCTAGCGGGGGTTCCTACAATGAGCAGTTCTTC,TRBJ2-1,TRBD2,TRBV3-1,17,-
CASSLPSGYTQYF,TGTGCCAGCAGCTTGCCGTCCGGCTATACGCAGTATTTT,TRBJ2-3,-,TRBV5-6,13,-
CASSYSGGGEAFF,TGTGCCAGCAGTTACTCCGGGGGTGGGGAAGCTTTCTTT,TRBJ1-1,-,TRBV6-5,13,-
CVSSQQTTGELFF,TGTGTCAGCAGCCAGCAGACTACCGGGGAGCTGTTTTTT,TRBJ2-2,-,TRBV7-8,13,-
CASSCELYF,TGTGCCAGCAGCTGTGAGCTGTACTTC,TRBJ2-7,-,TRBV4-2,9,many
CASSQAQGGGTEAFF,TGTGCCAGCAGCCAAGCGCAGGGAGGTGGCACTGAAGCTTTCTTT,TRBJ1-1,-,TRBV3-1,15,many